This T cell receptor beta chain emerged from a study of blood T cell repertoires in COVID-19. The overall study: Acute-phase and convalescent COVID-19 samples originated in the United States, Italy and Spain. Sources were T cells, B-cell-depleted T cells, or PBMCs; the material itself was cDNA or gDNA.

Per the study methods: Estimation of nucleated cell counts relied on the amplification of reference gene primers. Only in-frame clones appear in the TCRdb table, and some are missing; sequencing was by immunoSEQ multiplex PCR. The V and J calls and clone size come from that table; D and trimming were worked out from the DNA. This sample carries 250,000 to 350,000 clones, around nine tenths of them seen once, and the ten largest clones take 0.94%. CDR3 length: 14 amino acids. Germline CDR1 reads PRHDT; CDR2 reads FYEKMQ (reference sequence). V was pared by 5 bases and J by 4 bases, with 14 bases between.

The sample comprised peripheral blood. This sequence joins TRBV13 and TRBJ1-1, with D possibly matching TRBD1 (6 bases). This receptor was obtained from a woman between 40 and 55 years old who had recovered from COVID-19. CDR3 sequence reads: CASSKITGPTEAFF. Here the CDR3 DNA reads TGTGCCAGCAGCAAAATAACAGGGCCCACTGAAGCTTTCTTT. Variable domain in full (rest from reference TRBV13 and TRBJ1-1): AAGVIQSPRHLIKEKRETATLKCYPIPRHDTVYWYQQGPGQDPQFLISFYEKMQSDKGSIPDRFSAQQFSDYHSELNMSSLELGDSALYFCASSKITGPTEAFFGQGTRLTVV.